This entry describes one T cell receptor (beta chain). Its antigen is as yet unknown. V dropped 3 bases and J dropped 5; count of bases not matched to a gene: 6. The CDR3 is 14 residues long. Germline lookup yields CDR1 SQVTM and CDR2 ANQGSEA. The data stem from a study of cytomegalovirus exposure and HLA in healthy donors. 60 Vbeta and 13 Jbeta primers were used in PCR. Clones were sequenced by immunoSEQ multiplex PCR, and TCRdb holds only the in-frame ones, with some missing. The repertoire holds some 90,000 clones, with 80% as singletons. Findings of the study overall: Reported performance of the classifier showed diagnosis of cytomegalovirus status with high specificity and sensitivity. Later analysis identified 17,000 or so TCR beta sequences associated with HLA alleles, using a false discovery rate threshold of 0.05.

What was sequenced was PBMCs. The origin of this receptor is a man aged 50 to 59 in good health and CMV-seropositive. V gene TRBV29-1 combines with J gene TRBJ2-1, with 8 bases that match TRBD2. In DNA, the CDR3 is TGCAGCGTTGAGAAGCGGGAGCTTAACAATGAGCAGTTCTTC. It yields the protein CSVEKRELNNEQFF.